This TCR beta chain was sequenced during a study of CD8 T cells in Susac syndrome. Per germline, CDR1 SGHDT and CDR2 YYEEEE. V was trimmed by 1 base and J by 7 bases, leaving 12 bases between them. The CDR3 is 14 residues long. cDNA came from about 0.5 to 1 ug RNA primed by random hexamers. TCRdb redid the calling of the immunoSEQ multiplex PCR reads with MiXCR, one entry per CDR3 protein. Among 200,000 to 300,000 distinct CDR3 sequences listed, about 93% were seen once. The sample consisted of CD4+ T cells from PBMCs. The source is a human donor with multiple sclerosis. This sequence joins TRBV5-6 and TRBJ2-1; D might be TRBD1 or TRBD2, each matching 6 bases. The CDR3 DNA is TGTGCCAGCAGCTTGCCGGGGGCGCATAATGAGCAGTTCTTC. Amino acids: CASSLPGAHNEQFF.